The 26 T cell receptor beta chains listed next were all sequenced from one sample in a study of CD8+ T cells in alopecia areata. Once RNA had been extracted, it was reverse transcribed into cDNA to act as the sequencing template. TCRdb's copy holds only in-frame clones and misses some; the assay was immunoSEQ multiplex PCR. The repertoire has 150,000 to 200,000 clones, over 50% of them found once; the top ten carry about 14%. The sequences come from CD4+ T cells sorted from blood, collected at week 0. The source of these receptors is a human donor with alopecia areata.

J is TRBJ2-1 and V is TRBV2; 11 bases line up with TRBD1. Germline V CDR1 and CDR2: SNHLY, FYNNEI. The CDR3 has 12 residues. Losses at the gene ends were 7 bases for V and 10 bases for J; bases not matched to a gene: 3. CDR3: CASKGQGEEQFF. The CDR3 DNA reads as TGTGCCAGCAAGGGACAGGGGGAAGAGCAGTTCTTC.

J is TRBJ1-1 and V is TRBV6-5; 7 nucleotides line up with TRBD1. The CDR3 length is 14 residues. Per germline, CDR1 MNHEY and CDR2 SVGAGI. J gave up 1 base and V 6 bases, and 5 bases lay outside the gene matches. CDR3 bases: TGTGCCAGCAGGCGACAGGGCGCGAACACTGAAGCTTTCTTT. Protein product: CASRRQGANTEAFF.

The chain links TRBV30 to TRBJ2-1; weak D call: TRBD2 (6 bases). V was shortened by 5 bases and J by 4 bases, with 15 bases between the two germline ends. CDR3 size: 14 residues. Per germline, CDR1 GTSNPN and CDR2 SVGIG (reference sequence). The CDR3 here is CAWGTGVPYNEQFF. The CDR3 DNA follows: TGTGCCTGGGGGACGGGGGTCCCATACAATGAGCAGTTCTTC. Based on the CDR3 plus reference TRBV30 and TRBJ2-1, the full variable domain is SQTIHQWPATLVQPVGSPLSLECTVEGTSNPNLYWYRQAAGRGLQLLFYSVGIGQISSEVPQNLSASRPQDRQFILSSKKLLLSDSGFYLCAWGTGVPYNEQFFGPGTRLTVL.

The CDR3 protein is CASSLGQKNTGELFF. DNA of the CDR3: TGTGCCAGCAGCCTGGGACAGAAGAACACCGGGGAGCTGTTTTTT. The gene calls are TRBV7-9 and TRBJ2-2, with 7 positions matching TRBD1. The germline gives CDR1 SEHNR, CDR2 FQNEAQ (reference sequence). This CDR3 contains 15 residues. J was trimmed by 1 base and V by 5 bases; bases with no gene match: 4.

The CDR3 DNA sequence: TGTGCCAGCAGCCAACAGGGGGGGGGCACTGAAGCTTTCTTT. It yields the protein CASSQQGGGTEAFF. The chain couples TRBV4-2 to TRBJ1-1; 7 bases match TRBD1. V was clipped by 2 bases and J by 4 bases; unmatched bases: 4. Germline V gene data show CDR1 as LGHNA and CDR2 as YNFKEQ. The CDR3 length is 14 residues.

V usage is TRBV10-3 and J usage is TRBJ1-4; D uncertain. Trimming pared 5 bases from V and 7 bases from J, leaving 11 bases between. This CDR3 comprises 13 residues. Germline V gene sequence: CDR1 ENHRY, CDR2 SYGVKD. DNA of the CDR3: TGTGCCATCAGTTTGGATCTACGTGAAAAACTGTTTTTT. It encodes CAISLDLREKLFF.

V and J are TRBV5-1 and TRBJ1-2; D might be TRBD1 (5 bases). The CDR3 is 11 amino acids. Looked up from germline, CDR1 is SGHRS and CDR2 is YFSETQ. V was shortened by 7 bases and J by 5 bases, with 9 bases between the two germline ends. CDR3 coding DNA: TGCGCCAGCGGGACGGAATATGGCTACACCTTC. This sequence encodes CASGTEYGYTF.

CDR3 sequence reads: CASSQDLQRALDQYF. CDR3 DNA sequence: TGTGCCAGCAGCCAAGATCTTCAAAGGGCCCTTGACCAGTACTTC. This chain connects TRBV4-2 to TRBJ2-5; D unresolved. Trimming took off 0 bases at V and 10 bases at J, with 18 bases between the two ends. Per the germline V gene, CDR1 is LGHNA and CDR2 is YNFKEQ. The CDR3 covers 15 residues.

For this clone: Other nucleotide sequences in the sample specify the same CDR3. The chain recombines TRBV29-1 with TRBJ2-5, with D maybe TRBD1 (5 bases). There are 12 residues in the CDR3. Germline CDR1 and CDR2: SQVTM and ANQGSEA. V gave up 4 bases and J gave up 2 bases, with 8 bases separating them. The CDR3 nucleotides read TGCAGCGTTGCTCAGGGACAAGAGACCCAGTACTTC. Its translation is CSVAQGQETQYF.

This clone has just a few counts. The V call is TRBV19, the J call TRBJ2-3; no reliable D call. The CDR3 has 15 residues. The V gene's germline CDR1 is LNHDA and CDR2 SQIVND (reference sequence). V dropped 1 base and J dropped 5 bases, with 13 bases sitting between them. CDR3 residues: CASSIGNTWGDTQYF. The CDR3 DNA is TGTGCCAGTAGTATAGGGAACACCTGGGGAGATACGCAGTATTTT.

Concerning this clone itself: Other DNA sequences within the sample encode an identical CDR3. This chain links TRBV30 with TRBJ1-5; D gene uncertain. Per the germline V gene, CDR1 is GTSNPN and CDR2 is SVGIG (reference sequence). This CDR3 is 13 amino acids long. V was clipped by 0 bases and J by 6 bases, with 9 bases between them. DNA for the CDR3: TGTGCCTGGAGTGTTGGGGAGGGTCAGCCCCAGCATTTT. Amino acids: CAWSVGEGQPQHF.

This clone showed up just a few times. This rearrangement joins TRBV7-2 to TRBJ2-7; D may match TRBD1 or TRBD2 (6 bases each). The CDR3 has 12 amino acids. Germline loops: CDR1 SGHTA, CDR2 FQGNSA. V was pared by 6 bases and J by 6 bases, with 12 bases between. CDR3: CASRNRGAEQYF. The CDR3 DNA follows: TGTGCCAGCAGAAATAGGGGGGCCGAGCAGTACTTC.

The chain joins TRBV4-1 to TRBJ1-2; 9 bases match TRBD1. The germline CDR1 and CDR2 sequences are MGHRA and YSYEKL. J gave up 4 bases and V 4 bases, and 10 bases lay outside the gene matches. CDR3 length: 16 amino acids. The CDR3 region is CASSPGQGSSPYGYTF. The CDR3 DNA sequence: TGCGCCAGCAGCCCGGGACAGGGTTCCTCTCCCTATGGCTACACCTTC.

The chain links TRBV30 to TRBJ2-3; D gene ambiguous. Germline lookup yields CDR1 GTSNPN and CDR2 SVGIG (reference sequence). There are 14 residues in the CDR3. V shed 0 bases and J shed 2 bases, with 9 bases lying between them. CDR3 nucleotide sequence: TGTGCCTGGAGTGTAGGGCAGAACACAGATACGCAGTATTTT. It yields the protein CAWSVGQNTDTQYF.

V is TRBV4-1 and J is TRBJ2-1; D possibly corresponds to TRBD2 (6 bases). CDR1 and CDR2 (germline): MGHRA, YSYEKL. The CDR3 is 16 amino acids. The V end was cut by 0 bases, the J end by 6 bases, with 15 bases between. CDR3 nucleotides: TGCGCCAGCAGCCAAGATGGCCTAGCGACGTTCAATGAGCAGTTCTTC. Translating gives CASSQDGLATFNEQFF.

Ten or more counts support this clone. The chain couples TRBV20-1 to TRBJ2-3; the D call may be TRBD1 or TRBD2 (5 bases each). V lost 5 bases and J 7 bases, leaving 10 bases between the germline ends. Germline CDR1 reads DFQATT; CDR2 reads SNEGSKA (reference sequence). The CDR3 has 11 amino acids. CDR3 sequence (DNA): TGCAGTGCTGGGACCCCTTATACGCAGTATTTT. Amino acids: CSAGTPYTQYF.

The chain has TRBV9 and TRBJ2-4, with 12 bases identical to TRBD2. The CDR3 covers 14 residues. Trimming took 3 bases from V and 6 from J; bases not matched to a gene: 1. Germline CDR1 SGDLS, CDR2 YYNGEE. CDR3 sequence (DNA): TGTGCCAGCAGCGAGGGACTAGCGGGAAACATTCAGTACTTC. Protein product: CASSEGLAGNIQYF.

V and J are TRBV29-1 and TRBJ1-2; 9 nucleotides line up with TRBD1. CDR3 length: 12 amino acids. Per the germline V gene, CDR1 is SQVTM and CDR2 is ANQGSEA. V trimming: 7 bases; J trimming: 5 bases; junction bases outside the gene matches: 5. CDR3 bases: TGCAGCGCTGGACAGGGGAAGTATGGCTACACCTTC. It codes for CSAGQGKYGYTF.

This chain links TRBV9 with TRBJ2-7; TRBD2 aligns across 8 bases. Germline CDR1 is SGDLS and CDR2 is YYNGEE. CDR3 length: 16 amino acids. Germline trimming cut 1 base from V and 0 bases from J; bases unmatched to any gene: 6. CDR3 in DNA: TGTGCCAGCAGCGTAAGGCGGGGGGCTCCCTCCTACGAGCAGTACTTC. This translates into CASSVRRGAPSYEQYF.

This clone was recorded once. The V and J genes are TRBV19 and TRBJ1-2, with D possibly being TRBD1 (6 bases). Germline CDR1 is LNHDA and CDR2 is SQIVND (reference sequence). Trimming took off 3 bases at V and 6 bases at J, with 20 bases between the two ends. The CDR3 totals 16 residues. The CDR3 bases are TGTGCCAGTAGTATGATGTCTGGACAGAGGGGGAATGGCTACACCTTC. Protein: CASSMMSGQRGNGYTF.

V usage is TRBV5-1 and J usage is TRBJ2-6; D gene unclear. Germline V CDR1 and CDR2: SGHRS, YFSETQ. V was clipped by 3 bases and J by 2 bases, with 9 bases between them. This CDR3 has 15 residues. DNA of the CDR3: TGCGCCAGCAGCTGGGGTCAGACTGGGGCCAACGTCCTGACTTTC. This sequence encodes CASSWGQTGANVLTF.

The CDR3 here is CASSVGAASNQPQHF. CDR3 nucleotide sequence: TGTGCCAGCAGCGTAGGGGCAGCTAGCAATCAGCCCCAGCATTTT. The V and J genes are TRBV9 and TRBJ1-5; D remains unclear. CDR3 size: 15 residues. Germline values: CDR1 SGDLS, CDR2 YYNGEE. Trimming removed 0 bases from V and 0 bases from J, with 7 bases in between.

The chain is built from TRBV27 and TRBJ1-6; 8 bases are a match to TRBD1. The V segment lost 4 bases and the J segment 8 bases; nucleotides outside the gene matches: 7. This CDR3 comprises 15 residues. CDR1 is MNHEY, CDR2 SMNVEV, per germline (reference sequence). Written as DNA, the CDR3 is TGTGCCAGCAGTTCCTGGGCAGGGGGCTATTCACCCCTCCACTTT. This codes for CASSSWAGGYSPLHF.

This clone was detected only a few times. The chain uses TRBV13 and TRBJ1-1; 8 bases map to TRBD1. Trimming removed 6 bases from V and 0 bases from J; junction bases left unmatched: 3. The CDR3 runs 14 residues. Per the germline V gene, CDR1 is PRHDT and CDR2 is FYEKMQ (reference sequence). The CDR3 coding sequence is TGTGCCAGCAGTCCAGGGGGCATGAACACTGAAGCTTTCTTT. This encodes CASSPGGMNTEAFF.

This clone has only a few counts. The germline gene is not matched at one end of the junction; a read error may be the cause. The chain links TRBV7-2 to TRBJ2-1; weak D call: TRBD2 (6 bases). The CDR3 loop spans 15 amino acids. Per germline, CDR1 SGHTA and CDR2 FQGNSA. The CDR3 coding sequence is TGTGCCAGCAGCTTGGGGACTCCTGACTACTATGAGCAGTTCTTC. Residues: CASSLGTPDYYEQFF.

This clone showed up just a few times. Here the CDR3 reads CSVEVQGEVTDTQYF. As DNA, the CDR3 is TGCAGCGTTGAGGTACAGGGTGAGGTCACAGATACGCAGTATTTT. V usage is TRBV29-1 and J usage is TRBJ2-3; a weak D match, TRBD1 (6 bases). The CDR3 length is 15 residues. V dropped 3 bases and J dropped 2 bases, with 15 bases sitting between them. Germline V lookup: CDR1 SQVTM, CDR2 ANQGSEA.